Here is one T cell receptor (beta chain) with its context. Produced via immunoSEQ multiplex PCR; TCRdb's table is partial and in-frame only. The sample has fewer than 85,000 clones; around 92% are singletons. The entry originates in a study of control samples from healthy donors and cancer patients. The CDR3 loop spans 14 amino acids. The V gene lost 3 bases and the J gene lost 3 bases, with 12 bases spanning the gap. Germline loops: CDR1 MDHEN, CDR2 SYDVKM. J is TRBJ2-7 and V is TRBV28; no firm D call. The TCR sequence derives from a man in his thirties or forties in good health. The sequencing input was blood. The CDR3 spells CASSFYTSDYEQYF. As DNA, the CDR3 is TGTGCCAGCAGTTTCTATACCTCAGACTACGAGCAGTACTTC.